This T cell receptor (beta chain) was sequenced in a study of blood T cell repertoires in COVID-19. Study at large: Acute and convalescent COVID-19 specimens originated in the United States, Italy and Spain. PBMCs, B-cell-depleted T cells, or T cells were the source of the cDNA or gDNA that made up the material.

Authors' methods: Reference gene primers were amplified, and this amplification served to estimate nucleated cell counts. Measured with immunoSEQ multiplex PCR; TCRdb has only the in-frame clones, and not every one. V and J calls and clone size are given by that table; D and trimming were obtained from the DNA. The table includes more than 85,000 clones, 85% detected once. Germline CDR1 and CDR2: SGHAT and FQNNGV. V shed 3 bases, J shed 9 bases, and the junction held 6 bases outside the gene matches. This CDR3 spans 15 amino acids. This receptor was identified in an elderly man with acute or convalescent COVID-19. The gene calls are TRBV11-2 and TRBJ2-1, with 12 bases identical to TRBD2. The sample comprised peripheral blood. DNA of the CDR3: TGTGCCAGCAGCTTGGGTCTAGCGGGGGGGGTTGAGCAGTTCTTC. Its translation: CASSLGLAGGVEQFF.